The 4 T cell receptor beta chains below were found in one sample sequenced in a study of memory CD8 T cells in hepatitis C reinfection (dated by TCRdb to the late 2010s). The time point label, read with the paper, signifies: late/post reinfection, 12 to 24 weeks after detection. Sorted cells were sequenced directly ex vivo, with no in vitro expansion before TCR sequencing. Receptor libraries were prepared by the immunoSEQ multiplex PCR assay. TCRdb obtained this table from immuneACCESS and retained in-frame rearrangements with V and J assigned. These tables miss some clones; where compared with another copy, unresolved V genes account for less than half of the shortfall, and the remainder is unexplained. This sample lists about 50,000 clones; approximately 92% were detected once. The ten largest clones add up to 0.65% to 0.8% of the sample. The sample taken for sequencing was naive CD8+ T cells sorted from blood. According to the study, the label for this sample's cell subset or site signals: total naive CD8+CD45RO- T cells. The receptors were gathered from a young man with hepatitis C virus infection.

The count of this clone is one. This chain uses TRBV11-2 with TRBJ2-7; D is possibly TRBD1 (5 bases). Trimming pared 1 base from V and 2 bases from J, leaving 6 bases between. CDR3 size: 13 residues. The germline CDR1 and CDR2 sequences are SGHAT and FQNNGV. DNA of the CDR3: TGTGCCAGCAGCTTAGGACAGCCCTACGAGCAGTACGTC. Translation gives CASSLGQPYEQYV.

This chain uses TRBV27 with TRBJ2-2, with D possibly matching TRBD1 (5 bases). V lost 4 bases to trimming and J lost 4 bases, with 7 bases between them. The CDR3 consists of 13 residues. Germline V lookup: CDR1 MNHEY, CDR2 SMNVEV (reference sequence). As DNA, the CDR3 is TGTGCCAGCAGTTATAGGGGCACCGGGGAGCTGTTTTTT. It encodes CASSYRGTGELFF.

This chain uses TRBV27 with TRBJ2-7; TRBD2 matches 7 bases. The CDR3 consists of 14 residues. Per germline, CDR1 MNHEY and CDR2 SMNVEV (reference sequence). The ends lost 8 bases at V and 0 bases at J; junction bases unmatched: 7. CDR3 DNA: TGTGCCAGCCGACCGGGACTATACTCCTACGAGCAGTACTTC. Protein product: CASRPGLYSYEQYF.

This clone was found once. The V call is TRBV27, the J call TRBJ2-7; D gene unclear. The length of the CDR3 is 15 residues. Germline V lookup: CDR1 MNHEY, CDR2 SMNVEV (reference sequence). Between the trimmed V and J ends, which lost 5 bases and 2 bases, there was a span of 16 bases. The CDR3 DNA sequence: TGTGCCAGCAGTACCAAACTGGGCCTTGCCTACGAGCAGTACTTC. It specifies CASSTKLGLAYEQYF.